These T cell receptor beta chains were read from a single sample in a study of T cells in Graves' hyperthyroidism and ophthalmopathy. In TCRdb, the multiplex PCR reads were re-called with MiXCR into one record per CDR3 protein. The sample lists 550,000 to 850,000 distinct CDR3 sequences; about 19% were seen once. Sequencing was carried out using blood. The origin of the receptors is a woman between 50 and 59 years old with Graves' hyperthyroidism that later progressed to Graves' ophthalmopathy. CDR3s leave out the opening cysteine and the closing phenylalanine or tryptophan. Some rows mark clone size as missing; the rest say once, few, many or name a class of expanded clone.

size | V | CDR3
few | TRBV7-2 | ASSISRQLAYEQY
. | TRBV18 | ASSPRTGSQETQY
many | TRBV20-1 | SAKFGQGGTEAF
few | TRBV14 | ASSQVTKFGYT
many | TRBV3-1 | ASSPRDRATDTQY
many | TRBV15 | ATSRDRRRQGNYGYT
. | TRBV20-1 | SAKAGGGTDTQY
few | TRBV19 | ASSKSSGANTGELF
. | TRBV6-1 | ASILGQGPYNEQF
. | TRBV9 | ASSVDPRQETQY
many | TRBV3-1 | ASSEGQGGEKLF
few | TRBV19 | ASRTRYGYT
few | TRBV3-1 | ANSQGEHAQTQY
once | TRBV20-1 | SAASPRTPGELF
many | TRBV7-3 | ASSDQRGDPNEQF
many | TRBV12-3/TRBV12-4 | ASSITGTASMSSQY
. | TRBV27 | ASSKLSYNSPLH
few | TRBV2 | ASGGGRRTEAF
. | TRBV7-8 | ASSLPGQANTGELF
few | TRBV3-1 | ASSQDPGVTGELF
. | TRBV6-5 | ASSYSGQGARDEQF
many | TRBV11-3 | ASSPGTSPFQDTQY
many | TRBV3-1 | ASSFTGTTYEQY
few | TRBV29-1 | SVEDRQGGEQF
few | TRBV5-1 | ASSPLVQDYGYT
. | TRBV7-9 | ASSLGIKMNTEAF
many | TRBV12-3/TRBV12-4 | ASSPQGPYTEAF
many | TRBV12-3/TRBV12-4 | ASSRGQGGYGYT
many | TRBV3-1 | ASSQDTVMNTEAF
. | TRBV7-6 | ASTSQGSGTGELF
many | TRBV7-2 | ASSDGQLQETQY
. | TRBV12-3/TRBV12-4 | ASSLVMGASGETQY
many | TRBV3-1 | ASSQVTGGMSGELF